This T cell receptor (beta chain) is from a study of T-cell memory formation after mild COVID-19. Study information: TCR clusters largely stayed donor specific.

TCRdb reprocessed the 5' RACE reads via MiXCR and lists one record per CDR3 protein. The sample carries approximately 340,000 distinct CDR3 sequences, about an eighth recorded once. Regarding the study as a whole: Researchers found some responding clones in pre-infection memory, a sign that cross-reactive memory joined.

As to this clonotype: Its antigen remains unknown.

The CDR3 has 14 amino acids. The germline gives CDR1 SGHVS, CDR2 FNYEAQ. Trimming pared 1 base from V and 2 bases from J, leaving 6 bases between. The rearrangement uses TRBV7-6 and TRBJ1-3; D unresolved. The TCR sequence derives from a man younger than 35 who had mild COVID-19 (a few samples of this study predate the infection). Cell type and time point are not known. The sequenced material came from PBMCs or a T cell subset sorted from them (not recorded which). The CDR3 loop is CASSLGNPGNTIYF. CDR3 coding DNA: TGTGCCAGCAGCTTAGGGAATCCTGGAAACACCATATATTTT. The variable domain in full, with the rest retrieved from reference TRBV7-6 and TRBJ1-3, is GAGVSQSPRYKVTKRGQDVALRCDPISGHVSLYWYRQALGQGPEFLTYFNYEAQQDKSGLPNDRFSAERPEGSISTLTIQRTEQRDSAMYRCASSLGNPGNTIYFGEGSWLTVV.